The source of this T cell receptor (beta chain) is a study of cytomegalovirus exposure and HLA in healthy donors. Study-level results: The authors later found TCR association rates varying by HLA locus, with DRB1 most and HLA-C fewest. For cytomegalovirus status, the classifier reportedly gave diagnoses with high specificity and sensitivity.

The study ran its PCR with 60 Vbeta and 13 Jbeta primers. Some clones are missing from TCRdb's copy, which holds only in-frame ones; the method was immunoSEQ multiplex PCR. The profile shows over 90,000 clones, approximately 70% of them singletons. CDR3 length: 18 amino acids. The V and J ends lost 3 bases and 0 bases respectively, with 20 bases between them. The V gene's germline CDR1 is WSHSY and CDR2 SAAADI. With respect to this clone: Its specificity is not known.

The rearrangement uses TRBV10-2 and TRBJ1-1, with D possibly being TRBD1 (5 bases). The receptor was isolated from a woman in her forties or fifties in good health and CMV-seropositive. The material sequenced was PBMCs. DNA of the CDR3: TGCGCCAGCAGTGATCCGGGACTGTGGGCCCGAATGAACACTGAAGCTTTCTTT. The encoded protein is CASSDPGLWARMNTEAFF.